Shown below are 18 T cell receptor beta chains from a single sample sequenced in a study of early T cells in non-severe SARS-CoV-2 infection. One entry per CDR3 protein, called by TCRdb with MiXCR from the 5' RACE reads. The data hold 25,000 to 30,000 distinct CDR3 sequences, with around 4.5% observed a single time. The sample was whole blood. The receptors stem from an adult who was a healthcare worker with PCR-confirmed SARS-CoV-2 infection or an uninfected control (not recorded which).

There are many counts of this clonotype. This CDR3 reads CASRSLPGVSGYTF. CDR3 nucleotide sequence: TGCGCCAGCCGATCGCTGCCAGGGGTCTCTGGCTACACCTTC. The chain uses TRBV5-1 and TRBJ1-2; D possibly corresponds to TRBD1 (6 bases). This CDR3 comprises 14 residues. Trimming removed 7 bases at V and 7 bases at J, with 20 bases between. Germline CDR1 SGHRS, CDR2 YFSETQ.

This clonotype was detected many times. This sequence joins TRBV7-6 and TRBJ2-1; D call uncertain. The CDR3 consists of 15 residues. V lost 5 bases and J 0 bases, leaving 11 bases between the germline ends. Looked up from germline, CDR1 is SGHVS and CDR2 is FNYEAQ. CDR3 in DNA: TGTGCCAGCAGCCTGGACCCGAGCTCCTACAATGAGCAGTTCTTC. It specifies CASSLDPSSYNEQFF.

CDR3 in DNA: TGCAGTGCCAAGGGGACAGTCTACGAGCAGTACTTC. Its translation: CSAKGTVYEQYF. The chain employs TRBV20-1 and TRBJ2-7; 7 nucleotides align to TRBD1. This CDR3 is built from 12 residues. Trimming at V came to 6 bases and at J to 3 bases, leaving 5 bases not matched to a gene. CDR1 is DFQATT and CDR2 is SNEGSKA in the germline V gene (reference sequence).

This clonotype was detected only a few times. This chain joins TRBV7-9 and TRBJ2-3; no clear D gene. Germline assignment: CDR1 SEHNR and CDR2 FQNEAQ (reference sequence). V was clipped by 5 bases and J by 6 bases, with 9 bases between them. The CDR3 has 12 residues. CDR3 residues: CASSTLPDTQYF. CDR3 nucleotides: TGTGCCAGCAGCACACTTCCCGATACGCAGTATTTT.

This clonotype has a count of ten or more. V gene TRBV10-2 combines with J gene TRBJ2-1; a weak D match, TRBD2 (6 bases). The CDR3 contains 14 residues. V was pared by 5 bases and J by 6 bases, with 14 bases between. CDR1 WSHSY and CDR2 SAAADI come from the germline V gene. The CDR3 is CASSFRGRFNEQFF. The CDR3 DNA follows: TGCGCCAGCAGTTTTCGGGGGAGATTCAATGAGCAGTTCTTC.

This clonotype occurred a few times. This chain connects TRBV6-4 to TRBJ1-1, with a weak D call TRBD1 (6 bases). The V gene's germline CDR1 is MRHNA and CDR2 SNTAGT. V lost 0 bases to trimming and J lost 9 bases, with 11 bases between them. This CDR3 region has 13 residues. CDR3 in DNA: TGTGCCAGCAGTGACTCGAGGGGGGGGAAAGCTTTCTTT. Its protein product is CASSDSRGGKAFF.

Ten or more counts support this clonotype. J is TRBJ1-2 and V is TRBV10-3, with D perhaps TRBD1 (5 bases). Trimming took 10 bases from V and 1 from J, leaving 13 bases between them. The germline V gene encodes CDR1 ENHRY and CDR2 SYGVKD. The length of the CDR3 is 13 residues. CDR3 DNA sequence: TGTGCCACCCGAGGGAGGGGTAACTATGGCTACACCTTC. Translating gives CATRGRGNYGYTF.

V and J are TRBV7-2 and TRBJ2-3; 7 bases align to TRBD1. The CDR3 loop spans 14 amino acids. J gave up 2 bases and V 5 bases, and 4 bases lay outside the gene matches. Germline CDR1 is SGHTA and CDR2 is FQGNSA. The CDR3 region has the DNA TGTGCCAGCAGCAAACAGGGGACCACAGATACGCAGTATTTT. Amino acids: CASSKQGTTDTQYF.

At least ten counts were recorded for this clonotype. The J gene is TRBJ2-7, the V gene TRBV27; 7 bases line up with TRBD1. Germline V CDR1 and CDR2: MNHEY, SMNVEV (reference sequence). The junction had 7 bases not matched to a gene; V was cut back by 2 bases and J by 6 bases. The CDR3 sequence is 14 residues long. CDR3 coding DNA: TGTGCCAGCAGTTTACACAGGGGAATTTCCGAGCAGTACTTC. Residues: CASSLHRGISEQYF.

The table lists this clonotype with many counts. The gene calls are TRBV5-1 and TRBJ2-5, with a tentative D call TRBD2 (5 bases). CDR1 SGHRS and CDR2 YFSETQ come from the germline V gene. The CDR3 is 15 amino acids. Trimming took 0 bases from V and 4 from J, leaving 13 bases between them. The CDR3 bases are TGCGCCAGCAGCTTGGCCCCAGCGGAAGTAGAGACCCAGTACTTC. Translation: CASSLAPAEVETQYF. Full variable domain (rest looked up from reference TRBV5-1 and TRBJ2-5): KAGVTQTPRYLIKTRGQQVTLSCSPISGHRSVSWYQQTPGQGLQFLFEYFSETQRNKGNFPGRFSGRQFSNSRSEMNVSTLELGDSALYLCASSLAPAEVETQYFGPGTRLLVL.

In this sample, this clonotype turned up a few times. The rearrangement uses TRBV4-3 and TRBJ2-7; D is ambiguous. Germline-derived CDR1 and CDR2 are LGHNA and YSLEER. The CDR3 loop spans 15 amino acids. Trimming removed 2 bases at V and 3 bases at J, with 14 bases between. CDR3 DNA sequence: TGCGCCAGCAGCCAACGCACGGGTTCGGGCTACGAGCAGTACTTC. It codes for CASSQRTGSGYEQYF.

The chain carries TRBV19 and TRBJ2-4; a weak D match, TRBD2 (6 bases). Per the germline V gene, CDR1 is LNHDA and CDR2 is SQIVND (reference sequence). The CDR3 spans 15 residues. The ends were cut back, 3 bases at V and 3 bases at J, with 12 bases in the middle. The CDR3 DNA reads as TGTGCCAGTAGTATGGCTGGAGGGCGCAAAAACATTCAGTACTTC. The encoded protein is CASSMAGGRKNIQYF.

This clonotype occurred many times. The V gene is TRBV19, the J gene TRBJ2-1; D is perhaps TRBD1 or TRBD2 (6 bases each). Germline-derived CDR1 and CDR2 are LNHDA and SQIVND (reference sequence). With 2 bases removed from V and 5 bases from J, the gap between germline ends came to 13 bases. CDR3 length: 15 residues. For the CDR3, the DNA is TGTGCCAGTAGTATAAACGGGGGCGAACACAATGAGCAGTTCTTC. Amino acid sequence: CASSINGGEHNEQFF.

This clonotype was found many times. The chain carries TRBV20-1 and TRBJ2-3; no clear D. V was clipped by 3 bases and J by 6 bases, with 13 bases between them. CDR1 and CDR2 from the germline V gene are DFQATT and SNEGSKA (reference sequence). The CDR3 extends over 13 amino acids. This chain's CDR3 is CSASSLVVDTQYF. DNA of the CDR3: TGCAGTGCTAGTTCCCTAGTGGTTGATACGCAGTATTTT.

This clonotype was observed many times. CDR3 amino acids: CASSRDGLGLSEQFF. Written as DNA, the CDR3 is TGTGCCAGCAGTCGGGACGGGTTGGGGTTATCTGAGCAGTTCTTC. The rearrangement uses TRBV14 and TRBJ2-1; D could derive from TRBD1 or TRBD2 (5 bases each). There are 15 residues in the CDR3. Germline-derived CDR1 and CDR2 are SGHDN and FVKESK. Trimming shortened V by 6 bases and J by 9 bases, and 21 bases separated the two germline ends.

The V call is TRBV28, the J call TRBJ1-1; D gene uncertain. The CDR3 spans 14 residues. CDR1 and CDR2 from the germline V gene are MDHEN and SYDVKM. The V end was cut by 3 bases, the J end by 1 base, with 9 bases between. The CDR3 here is CASSFLRPNTEAFF. CDR3 sequence (DNA): TGTGCCAGCAGTTTTTTACGGCCGAACACTGAAGCTTTCTTT.

This clonotype was counted only a few times. This sequence joins TRBV6-4 and TRBJ2-3, with D unclear. Germline values: CDR1 MRHNA, CDR2 SNTAGT. This CDR3 is built from 14 residues. The germline V and J ends were trimmed by 6 bases and 0 bases, with 10 bases remaining between them. The CDR3 DNA reads as TGTGCCAGCAGCGAAGGATCTAGCACAGATACGCAGTATTTT. Translation: CASSEGSSTDTQYF.

This clonotype came up many times. The CDR3 sequence is CASRQTYRGLFF. The CDR3 DNA follows: TGTGCCAGCAGGCAAACATACAGGGGGTTATTCTTC. The chain employs TRBV28 and TRBJ2-1, with 8 bases identical to TRBD1. The junction had 11 bases not matched to a gene; V was cut back by 6 bases and J by 16 bases. CDR3 length equals 12 residues. Germline V gives CDR1 MDHEN, CDR2 SYDVKM.